This T cell receptor (beta chain) was observed in a study of blood T cell repertoires in COVID-19. Overall study: Researchers got acute and convalescent COVID-19 samples from the United States, Italy and Spain. Sources were T cells, B-cell-depleted T cells, or PBMCs; the material itself was cDNA or gDNA.

Germline loops: CDR1 SGHAT, CDR2 FQDESV (reference sequence). This CDR3 contains 15 residues. Unmatched junction bases numbered 5, after V lost 5 bases and J lost 3 bases. As processed by the authors: Reference gene primers were amplified, and this amplification served to estimate nucleated cell counts. Libraries were prepared by immunoSEQ multiplex PCR; TCRdb keeps only in-frame clonotypes and omits some of them. For V, J and clone size, that table is used; D and trimming come from the DNA. This sample has about 58,000 clones, with 80% to 90% found just once. Sequencing was performed on peripheral blood. V gene TRBV11-1 combines with J gene TRBJ2-1; 9 bases are a match to TRBD1. The receptor was derived from a woman in her 70s with active COVID-19. CDR3 DNA sequence: TGTGCCAGCAGCCGAACGGGACAGGGCTACAATGAGCAGTTCTTC. This encodes CASSRTGQGYNEQFF.